This entry describes one TCR beta chain. Its antigen is unknown. Sequenced by immunoSEQ multiplex PCR; TCRdb stores in-frame clones only, minus some. The data show about 380,000 clones, with about 96% seen just once and 0.25% to 0.35% held by the top ten. This sample stems from a study of shared clonotypes between healthy human individuals. Study results and limitations: Few donors limited the genetic and exposure-history diversity represented.

J lost 5 bases, V lost 6 bases, and 2 bases had no gene match. CDR3 length equals 13 residues. Germline CDR1 and CDR2: MGHDK and SYGVNS. This TCR was sampled from a man younger than 40 in good health. This sequence joins TRBV25-1 and TRBJ1-4; 8 positions match TRBD1. Sequenced material: memory CD8+ T cells sorted from blood. Subset reported: CD45RO+ cells pooled with CCR7-negative TemRA cells. Written as DNA, the CDR3 is TGTGCCAGCAGGGACAGGGAAAATGAAAAACTGTTTTTT. Residues: CASRDRENEKLFF. The complete variable domain, with remaining parts taken from reference TRBV25-1 and TRBJ1-4, reads EADIYQTPRYLVIGTGKKITLECSQTMGHDKMYWYQQDPGMELHLIHYSYGVNSTEKGDLSSESTVSRIRTEHFPLTLESARPSHTSQYLCASRDRENEKLFFGSGTQLSVL.